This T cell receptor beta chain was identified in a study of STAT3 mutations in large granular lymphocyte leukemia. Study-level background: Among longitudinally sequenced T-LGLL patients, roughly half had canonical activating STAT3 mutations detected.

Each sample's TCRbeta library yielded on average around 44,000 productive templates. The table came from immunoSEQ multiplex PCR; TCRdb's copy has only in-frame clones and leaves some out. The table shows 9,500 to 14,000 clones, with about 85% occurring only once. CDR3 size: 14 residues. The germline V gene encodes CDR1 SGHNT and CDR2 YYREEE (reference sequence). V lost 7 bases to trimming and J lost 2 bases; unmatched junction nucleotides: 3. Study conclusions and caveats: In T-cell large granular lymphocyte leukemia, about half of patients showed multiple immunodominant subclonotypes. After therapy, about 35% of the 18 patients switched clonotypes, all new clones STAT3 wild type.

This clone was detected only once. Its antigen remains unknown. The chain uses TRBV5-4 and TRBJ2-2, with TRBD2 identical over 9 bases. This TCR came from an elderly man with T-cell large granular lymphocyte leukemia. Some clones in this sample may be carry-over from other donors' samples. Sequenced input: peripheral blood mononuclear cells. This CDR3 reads CASRSGGNTGELFF. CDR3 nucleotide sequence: TGTGCCAGCCGTAGCGGGGGAAACACCGGGGAGCTGTTTTTT.